The 26 T cell receptor beta chains presented below share a single source sample, sequenced in a study of neurological immune-mediated disorders. TCRdb re-called the 5' RACE reads with MiXCR, one entry per CDR3 protein. This sample has around 29,000 distinct CDR3 sequences, with around 5.9% found just once. The sequencing sample was made of CD4+ T cells from blood. These receptor sequences come from a woman aged 45 to 65 in good health.

This clonotype appeared many times. The chain joins TRBV3-1 to TRBJ1-1; no clear D gene. The CDR3 is made up of 12 amino acids. Trimming cost V 0 bases and J 8 bases, with 7 bases left between them. CDR1 LGHDT and CDR2 YNNKEL come from the germline V gene (reference sequence). CDR3 coding DNA: TGTGCCAGCAGCCAAGAAGAGAAGGAAGCTTTCTTT. Its translation is CASSQEEKEAFF.

This clonotype was counted at least ten times. The rearrangement uses TRBV20-1 and TRBJ2-7, with unresolved D. In germline, CDR1 is DFQATT, CDR2 SNEGSKA (reference sequence). The CDR3 is 15 residues long. V lost 0 bases and J lost 2, with 14 bases in between. The CDR3 protein is CSARDPGRSPYEQYF. CDR3 nucleotides: TGCAGTGCTAGAGATCCGGGCAGATCGCCCTACGAGCAGTACTTC.

This clonotype is medium-sized within its sample. This chain connects TRBV29-1 to TRBJ1-2, with unresolved D. Germline CDR1 and CDR2: SQVTM and ANQGSEA. The V end was cut by 6 bases, the J end by 1 base, with 12 bases between. CDR3 size: 13 residues. The CDR3: CSVRRPSNYGYTF. The CDR3 nucleotides read TGCAGCGTCAGGCGACCTAGTAACTATGGCTACACCTTC.

In its sample, this clonotype was seen many times. A read error may account for a junction end that differs from germline. The chain has TRBV7-2 and TRBJ2-4; 8 nucleotides line up with TRBD2. This CDR3 region has 15 residues. Germline values: CDR1 SGHTA, CDR2 FQGNSA. This CDR3 is CASSLQAGAQNIQYF. In DNA, the CDR3 is TGTGCCAGCAGTCTCCAAGCGGGAGCCCAAAACATTCAGTACTTC.

This clonotype was observed many times. The chain joins TRBV29-1 to TRBJ1-5, with a possible D match to TRBD1 (5 bases). This CDR3 has 14 amino acids. The germline V and J ends were trimmed by 5 bases and 5 bases, with 16 bases remaining between them. The germline gives CDR1 SQVTM, CDR2 ANQGSEA. DNA for the CDR3: TGCAGCGTTTCGTTGGGGGGGGAGGATCAGCCCCAGCATTTT. Translating gives CSVSLGGEDQPQHF.

This clonotype was detected ten times or more. A read error may account for a junction end that differs from germline. This chain links TRBV29-1 with TRBJ2-2, with D maybe TRBD2 (6 bases). The CDR3 runs 14 residues. Germline loops: CDR1 SQVTM, CDR2 ANQGSEA. CDR3 bases: TGCAGCGCTGAAGCGGGCGCGAACACCGGGGAGCTGTTTTTT. This encodes CSAEAGANTGELFF.

This clonotype appeared many times. CDR3 loop: CASSVDPPTGMNTEAFF. In DNA, the CDR3 is TGTGCCAGCAGCGTAGACCCTCCGACAGGGATGAACACTGAAGCTTTCTTT. V is TRBV9 and J is TRBJ1-1; 7 positions match TRBD1. With 0 bases clipped from V and 0 bases from J, the junction kept 8 bases outside the gene matches. The CDR3 covers 17 residues. The germline gives CDR1 SGDLS, CDR2 YYNGEE.

This clonotype was counted at least ten times. This sequence joins TRBV7-9 and TRBJ1-2; D is undetermined. Looked up from germline, CDR1 is SEHNR and CDR2 is FQNEAQ (reference sequence). The CDR3 is made up of 13 amino acids. Between the trimmed V and J ends, which lost 3 bases and 6 bases, there was a span of 11 bases. CDR3 DNA sequence: TGTGCCAGCAGCTTCCAGGAATCGCATGGCTACACCTTC. Its protein product is CASSFQESHGYTF.

This clonotype was seen many times. The rearrangement uses TRBV6-5 and TRBJ2-7; TRBD1 matches 7 bases. The junction had 10 bases not matched to a gene; V was cut back by 6 bases and J by 2 bases. CDR3 size: 15 residues. The germline gives CDR1 MNHEY, CDR2 SVGAGI. The CDR3 region has the DNA TGTGCCAGCAGGTTGTACCCGACAGGGACCTACGAGCAGTACTTC. This sequence encodes CASRLYPTGTYEQYF.

This clonotype was seen repeatedly, ten times or more. V and J are TRBV6-2 or TRBV6-3 and TRBJ2-7, with D uncertain. The CDR3 contains 13 residues. Deletions cut 0 bases from V and 6 bases from J, with 9 bases between. CDR1 is MNHEY, CDR2 SVGEGT, per germline. This CDR3 is CASSYSFPGEQYF. The CDR3 nucleotides are TGTGCCAGCAGTTACTCTTTCCCCGGCGAGCAGTACTTC.

This clonotype occurred many times. This chain connects TRBV2 to TRBJ2-6, with TRBD1 identical over 12 bases. Unmatched junction bases numbered 6, after V lost 11 bases and J lost 1 base. This CDR3 has 16 residues. The germline CDR1 and CDR2 sequences are SNHLY and FYNNEI. CDR3: CAGDRGPWSGANVLTF. DNA for the CDR3: TGTGCCGGGGACAGGGGGCCTTGGTCTGGGGCCAACGTCCTGACTTTC.

This clonotype is medium-sized (0.01 to 0.1%). The chain combines TRBV7-2 with TRBJ2-7; 7 bases line up with TRBD2. The CDR3 extends over 14 amino acids. V trimming: 6 bases; J trimming: 3 bases; junction bases outside the gene matches: 8. Germline loops: CDR1 SGHTA, CDR2 FQGNSA. The CDR3 is CASSWEGRNYEQYF. In DNA, the CDR3 is TGTGCCAGCAGTTGGGAGGGTAGGAACTACGAGCAGTACTTC.

This clonotype was seen repeatedly, ten times or more. The genes are TRBV5-1 and TRBJ1-1; 12 bases agree with TRBD1. The V gene end was trimmed by 3 bases and the J gene end by 8 bases; junction bases not matched to a gene: 2. The germline CDR1 and CDR2 sequences are SGHRS and YFSETQ. The CDR3 extends over 13 amino acids. CDR3 sequence: CASSSGTGGEAFF. CDR3 sequence (DNA): TGCGCCAGCAGCTCTGGGACAGGGGGCGAAGCTTTCTTT.

This clonotype was seen ten or more times. The V call is TRBV9, the J call TRBJ2-3; D unresolved. V dropped 0 bases and J dropped 5 bases, with 7 bases sitting between them. CDR1 and CDR2 (germline): SGDLS, YYNGEE. This CDR3 spans 13 amino acids. In DNA, the CDR3 is TGTGCCAGCAGCGTAGACCTAGGAGATACGCAGTATTTT. It encodes CASSVDLGDTQYF. The entire variable domain, with the rest obtained from reference TRBV9 and TRBJ2-3, is as follows: DSGVTQTPKHLITATGQRVTLRCSPRSGDLSVYWYQQSLDQGLQFLIQYYNGEERAKGNILERFSAQQFPDLHSELNLSSLELGDSALYFCASSVDLGDTQYFGPGTRLTVL.

This clonotype was observed many times. V gene TRBV15 combines with J gene TRBJ2-3, with D hard to call. The CDR3 totals 10 residues. Germline assignment: CDR1 LNHNV and CDR2 YYDKDF (reference sequence). The V end lost 8 bases, the J end lost 3 bases, and 3 bases lay between the germline ends. The CDR3 coding sequence is TGTGCCACCGGTACAGATACGCAGTATTTT. This gives the protein CATGTDTQYF.

This clonotype was seen many times. The junction shows a germline mismatch at one end, possibly a read error. This sequence joins TRBV6-6 and TRBJ1-6, with D possibly matching TRBD1 (5 bases). Per germline, CDR1 MNHNY and CDR2 SVGAGI (reference sequence). CDR3 length: 16 amino acids. CDR3 DNA: TGTGCCAGCAGCTACTCGCCGGGACCGAATAATTCACCCCTCCACTTT. Encoded protein: CASSYSPGPNNSPLHF.

This clonotype was counted many times. The chain joins TRBV20-1 to TRBJ2-1; 9 bases agree with TRBD1. The germline gives CDR1 DFQATT, CDR2 SNEGSKA (reference sequence). J was trimmed by 6 bases and V by 6 bases; bases with no gene match: 9. The CDR3 runs to 14 residues. CDR3 in amino acids: CSAYRGTGINEQFF. DNA for the CDR3: TGCAGTGCCTACCGGGGGACAGGGATCAATGAGCAGTTCTTC.

This clonotype was observed many times. The chain couples TRBV20-1 to TRBJ2-5; the match to TRBD1 covers 7 bases. The CDR3 loop spans 17 amino acids. Germline lookup yields CDR1 DFQATT and CDR2 SNEGSKA (reference sequence). The junction had 12 bases not matched to a gene; V was cut back by 1 base and J by 1 base. Here the CDR3 reads CSARGHPGQKFQETQYF. CDR3 nucleotides: TGCAGTGCTAGAGGTCACCCGGGACAGAAGTTCCAAGAGACCCAGTACTTC.

Many counts were recorded for this clonotype. This CDR3 reads CSAPREGGWSEQFF. In DNA, the CDR3 is TGCAGTGCTCCCCGGGAGGGTGGGTGGAGTGAGCAGTTCTTC. The rearrangement uses TRBV20-1 and TRBJ2-1, with 8 bases identical to TRBD2. With 5 bases clipped from V and 9 bases from J, the junction kept 12 bases outside the gene matches. Germline V gene sequence: CDR1 DFQATT, CDR2 SNEGSKA (reference sequence). This CDR3 spans 14 amino acids.

This clonotype was observed many times. The chain joins TRBV19 to TRBJ1-1; D gene ambiguous. The CDR3 is made up of 13 amino acids. Trimming took off 3 bases at V and 4 bases at J, with 9 bases between the two ends. The germline CDR1 and CDR2 sequences are LNHDA and SQIVND (reference sequence). CDR3 DNA sequence: TGTGCCAGTAGTATCGGGGAGGGCACTGAAGCTTTCTTT. It specifies CASSIGEGTEAFF.

This clonotype was detected many times. The chain carries TRBV27 and TRBJ1-6; D perhaps matches TRBD1 (6 bases). The CDR3 has 14 residues. CDR1 and CDR2 (germline): MNHEY, SMNVEV (reference sequence). V was pared by 4 bases and J by 7 bases, with 11 bases between. The CDR3 region is CASSYWTENSPLHF. DNA for the CDR3: TGTGCCAGCAGTTATTGGACAGAGAATTCACCCCTCCACTTT.

In this sample, this clonotype turned up many times. The chain combines TRBV7-2 with TRBJ1-6, with 8 bases matching TRBD1. The junction had 8 bases not matched to a gene; V was cut back by 4 bases and J by 6 bases. The CDR3 totals 16 residues. CDR1 and CDR2 from the germline V gene are SGHTA and FQGNSA. This CDR3 is CASSSQGAGVNSPLHF. The CDR3 DNA reads TGTGCCAGCAGCTCGCAGGGGGCGGGGGTTAATTCACCCCTCCACTTT. The complete variable domain, with remaining parts taken from reference TRBV7-2 and TRBJ1-6, reads GAGVSQSPSNKVTEKGKDVELRCDPISGHTALYWYRQSLGQGLEFLIYFQGNSAPDKSGLPSDRFSAERTGGSVSTLTIQRTQQEDSAVYLCASSSQGAGVNSPLHFGNGTRLTVT.

In its sample, this clonotype was seen many times. The V call is TRBV7-2, the J call TRBJ2-2; TRBD1 might be the D (6 bases). The CDR3 has 17 residues. Trimming pared 2 bases from V and 4 bases from J, leaving 17 bases between. From germline, CDR1 is SGHTA and CDR2 FQGNSA. For the CDR3, the DNA is TGTGCCAGCAGCTTACGTTCAGCAGGGGCCTCCACCGGGGAGCTGTTTTTT. Encoded protein: CASSLRSAGASTGELFF. Combining the CDR3 with reference TRBV7-2 and TRBJ2-2 gives the whole variable domain GAGVSQSPSNKVTEKGKDVELRCDPISGHTALYWYRQSLGQGLEFLIYFQGNSAPDKSGLPSDRFSAERTGGSVSTLTIQRTQQEDSAVYLCASSLRSAGASTGELFFGEGSRLTVL.

The table lists this clonotype with many counts. The CDR3 spells CSAGGGLALAKNIQYF. The CDR3 DNA is TGCAGTGCTGGGGGTGGGCTAGCTTTAGCCAAAAACATTCAGTACTTC. The gene calls are TRBV20-1 and TRBJ2-4; either TRBD1 or TRBD2 may fit D (5 bases each). The CDR3 has 16 residues. CDR1 and CDR2 from the germline V gene are DFQATT and SNEGSKA (reference sequence). V was trimmed by 5 bases and J by 0 bases, leaving 17 bases between them.

The table lists this clonotype with many counts. The chain employs TRBV20-1 and TRBJ2-7, with D possibly matching TRBD1 (8 bases). CDR1 is DFQATT, CDR2 SNEGSKA, per germline (reference sequence). The CDR3 spans 11 residues. Trimming shortened V by 8 bases and J by 6 bases, and 14 bases separated the two germline ends. The CDR3: CSTYRGGEQYF. Written as DNA, the CDR3 is TGCAGTACTTACAGGGGGGGCGAGCAGTACTTC.

This clonotype was recorded once. The chain joins TRBV28 to TRBJ1-1; D is uncertain. Trimming removed 6 bases at V and 5 bases at J, with 16 bases between. The CDR3 runs to 14 residues. Germline CDR1 is MDHEN and CDR2 is SYDVKM. CDR3 region: CASRPQEGWTEAFF. The CDR3 coding sequence is TGTGCCAGCAGACCCCAGGAGGGTTGGACTGAAGCTTTCTTT.